Sequencing of this T cell receptor (beta chain) was carried out in a study of blood T cell repertoires in COVID-19 (dated by TCRdb to about 2020). General notes on the study: The collaborator samples originated in the United States, Italy and Spain and spanned the acute and convalescent phases of COVID-19. Sample metadata almost always included a de-identified subject ID, COVID-19 status, age in years and sex. Where available, HLA class I and class II types were obtained from metadata supplied by the sample provider rather than from assay-based typing. The samples were drawn from the first 160 participants of the ongoing ImmuneRACE study and from 1,254 subjects provided by 6 global collaborators. The dataset comprised deeply sampled blood TCRbeta repertoires from subjects exposed to, actively infected with, or recovered from COVID-19. The prospective study material was composed of cDNA or gDNA derived from T cells, B-cell-depleted T cells, or PBMCs. The repertoires were released in a freely available public database meant as a resource for research on the immune response to SARS-CoV-2. General study outcomes and caveats: Clinical and demographic metadata were provided uncurated, with the amount varying by source and participant.

With regard to this clone: Its binding antigen is unknown. Qualities for individual bases were not recorded, and no much larger clone is one base off.

TCRbeta CDR3 regions were amplified from genomic DNA using the immunoSEQ Assay, a bias-controlled multiplex PCR. The original methods were these. Within the assay, amplification of reference gene primers was used to estimate how many nucleated cells each sample contained. To quantify the absolute abundance of each unique TCRbeta CDR3 rearrangement, sequence reads were collapsed and filtered. For each sample, productive Simpson clonality was calculated as the square root of Simpson's diversity index across productive rearrangements. The source is immuneACCESS, and TCRdb retained only in-frame sequences with V and J called. Part of the clones is not carried over; for the studies checked, unresolved V genes explain less than half of this, and the remainder is unexplained. That table supplies the V and J calls and clone size; D and trimming were determined from the DNA. A total of under 75,000 clones appear in this sample, around 82% of them only once. The leading ten clones occupy about 15% of the sample.

In Seattle, one collaborating source enrolled patients while the infection was active and tracked those patients longitudinally over the course of disease. Each collaborating institution followed its own protocols to collect whole blood in K2EDTA tubes. Collaborator samples were shipped for TCRbeta analysis as frozen whole blood, isolated PBMCs, or DNA extracted from either sample type. The material sequenced was peripheral blood. This clonotype originated in a man in his sixties with COVID-19, enrolled during active disease.

The CDR3 protein is CASSLLEGATDTQYF. The DNA sequence is TGTGCCAGCAGCTTGTTGGAGGGGGCGACAGATACGCAGTATTTT. The V and J segments used are TRBV5-5 and TRBJ2-3, and perhaps TRBD1 as D gene, on 7 matching bases. V gives up 1 base and J gives up 3 bases, and the segment between their germline ends measures 12 bases. CDR1 and CDR2 were assigned from the germline V gene (reference sequence) as SGHKS and YYEKEE. Including cysteine and phenylalanine, the CDR3 has 15 amino acids. CDR3 DNA only is kept here, 45 bases in frame from base 1.